Presented here are 28 T cell receptor beta chains from one specimen sequenced in a study of shared clonotypes between healthy human individuals. Assay used: immunoSEQ multiplex PCR; TCRdb lists only in-frame clones, some missing. This table holds about 2,500,000 clones, about 92% found once. The sample comprised naive CD4+ T cells sorted from blood. Documented subset: CD45RA+ positively selected. The receptors originated from a man aged 18 to 29 in good health.

The gene calls are TRBV9 and TRBJ1-3; D might be TRBD1 (6 bases). The V gene's germline CDR1 is SGDLS and CDR2 YYNGEE. The CDR3 loop spans 15 amino acids. V was cut by 4 bases and J by 0 bases, with 11 bases left in between. CDR3 nucleotide sequence: TGTGCCAGCAGCCCAACAGGGTCCTCTGGAAACACCATATATTTT. It translates to CASSPTGSSGNTIYF. Using reference TRBV9 and TRBJ1-3 for the parts outside the CDR3, the full variable domain is DSGVTQTPKHLITATGQRVTLRCSPRSGDLSVYWYQQSLDQGLQFLIQYYNGEERAKGNILERFSAQQFPDLHSELNLSSLELGDSALYFCASSPTGSSGNTIYFGEGSWLTVV.

The chain recombines TRBV6-1 with TRBJ1-2; TRBD1 matches at 11 bases. The ends lost 5 bases at V and 7 bases at J; junction bases unmatched: 9. Germline CDR1 and CDR2: MNHNS and SASEGT. The CDR3 contains 15 residues. CDR3 sequence (DNA): TGTGCCAGCAGTAGAACCGGACAGGGGGCGTTTGGCTACACCTTC. It translates to CASSRTGQGAFGYTF.

V is TRBV6-5 and J is TRBJ2-1; 7 bases are a match to TRBD1. This CDR3 is built from 15 residues. V lost 6 bases, J lost 1 base, and 6 bases stayed unmatched. Germline V gene data show CDR1 as MNHEY and CDR2 as SVGAGI. The CDR3 region has the DNA TGTGCCAGCAGGATACAGGGGATATCCTACAATGAGCAGTTCTTC. As protein: CASRIQGISYNEQFF.

The chain employs TRBV6-6 and TRBJ2-7; D is possibly TRBD1 (6 bases). From germline, CDR1 is MNHNY and CDR2 SVGAGI (reference sequence). The CDR3 is 15 residues long. The ends were cut back, 5 bases at V and 2 bases at J, with 16 bases in the middle. The CDR3 is CASSQPGHITYEQYF. The CDR3 coding sequence is TGTGCCAGCAGTCAACCGGGACACATAACCTACGAGCAGTACTTC.

The rearrangement links TRBV19 to TRBJ2-1; D could derive from TRBD1 or TRBD2 (5 bases each). Trimming cost V 5 bases and J 7 bases, with 18 bases left between them. The V gene's germline CDR1 is LNHDA and CDR2 SQIVND (reference sequence). This CDR3 region has 15 residues. The CDR3 loop is CASSPGTVGENEQFF. In DNA, the CDR3 is TGTGCCAGTAGTCCCGGGACGGTTGGGGAAAATGAGCAGTTCTTC.

This clone was picked up one time. The same CDR3 can be traced to other DNA sequences in this sample. CDR3 sequence: CASSLGGQNTEAFF. DNA for the CDR3: TGTGCCAGCAGCCTGGGGGGCCAGAACACTGAAGCTTTCTTT. This chain links TRBV11-3 with TRBJ1-1; tentative D call: TRBD1 (6 bases). CDR3 size: 14 residues. V shed 5 bases and J shed 1 base, with 11 bases lying between them. Germline V gene lookup returns CDR1 SGHNT and CDR2 YENEEA.

This rearrangement joins TRBV4-3 to TRBJ1-1, with D maybe TRBD1 (5 bases). This CDR3 is 13 amino acids long. In germline, CDR1 is LGHNA, CDR2 YSLEER. V was shortened by 3 bases and J by 2 bases, with 7 bases between the two germline ends. The CDR3 DNA is TGCGCCAGCAGCCAGACAGCCAACACTGAAGCTTTCTTT. It yields the protein CASSQTANTEAFF.

Worth noting for this clone: The sample holds other DNA sequences that translate to the same CDR3. The chain links TRBV7-2 to TRBJ2-1, with D uncertain. This CDR3 has 13 amino acids. Germline CDR1 reads SGHTA; CDR2 reads FQGNSA. Trimming left V 4 bases short and J 0 bases short, with 4 bases between. The CDR3 is CASSSPSYNEQFF. CDR3 bases: TGTGCCAGCAGCTCCCCCTCCTACAATGAGCAGTTCTTC. The full variable domain, in which reference TRBV7-2 and TRBJ2-1 provide the parts outside the CDR3, is GAGVSQSPSNKVTEKGKDVELRCDPISGHTALYWYRQSLGQGLEFLIYFQGNSAPDKSGLPSDRFSAERTGGSVSTLTIQRTQQEDSAVYLCASSSPSYNEQFFGPGTRLTVL.

The chain links TRBV28 to TRBJ1-2; no reliable D call. The CDR3 contains 13 residues. The germline gives CDR1 MDHEN, CDR2 SYDVKM. V shed 7 bases and J shed 4 bases, with 13 bases lying between them. CDR3 coding DNA: TGTGCCAGCACCCAAAGTAACCTCTATGGCTACACCTTC. It is translated as CASTQSNLYGYTF.

The rearrangement joins TRBV12-5 to TRBJ1-3; no firm D call. This CDR3 comprises 11 residues. CDR1 is LGHNT, CDR2 FRNRAP, per germline. Trimming took 2 bases from V and 8 from J, leaving 4 bases between them. The CDR3 DNA is TGTGCTAGTGGTTTGAGGGACACCATATATTTT. This encodes CASGLRDTIYF. Together with reference TRBV12-5 and TRBJ1-3, the CDR3 gives the full variable domain: DARVTQTPRHKVTEMGQEVTMRCQPILGHNTVFWYRQTMMQGLELLAYFRNRAPLDDSGMPKDRFSAEMPDATLATLKIQPSEPRDSAVYFCASGLRDTIYFGEGSWLTVV.

The chain recombines TRBV7-8 with TRBJ1-4; D may be TRBD1 (6 bases). The ends were cut back, 6 bases at V and 5 bases at J, with 13 bases in the middle. CDR3 length: 14 amino acids. Per the germline V gene, CDR1 is SGHVS and CDR2 is FQNEAQ. The CDR3 here is CASRKDSQNEKLFF. The CDR3 DNA reads TGTGCCAGCAGAAAGGACAGCCAAAATGAAAAACTGTTTTTT.

CDR3 sequence: CASSVSPTGAWDTEAFF. CDR3 DNA sequence: TGTGCCAGCAGTGTCTCCCCTACCGGGGCGTGGGACACTGAAGCTTTCTTT. The chain links TRBV25-1 to TRBJ1-1, with D tentatively TRBD1 (5 bases). In germline, CDR1 is MGHDK, CDR2 SYGVNS. This CDR3 region has 17 residues. V was clipped by 4 bases and J by 3 bases, with 21 bases between them.

The V gene is TRBV6-5, the J gene TRBJ1-5; possible D gene TRBD1, 5 bases. The V end lost 2 bases, the J end lost 5 bases, and 7 bases lay between the germline ends. Germline CDR1 MNHEY, CDR2 SVGAGI. The CDR3 consists of 13 residues. This CDR3 reads CASSYAGHQPQHF. The CDR3 coding sequence is TGTGCCAGCAGTTACGCAGGGCATCAGCCCCAGCATTTT.

The genes are TRBV28 and TRBJ1-2; D gene uncertain. The CDR3 has 13 residues. Trimming pared 6 bases from V and 2 bases from J, leaving 10 bases between. Germline assignment: CDR1 MDHEN and CDR2 SYDVKM. The CDR3 DNA is TGTGCCAGCAGCATGGGTAGGAACTATGGCTACACCTTC. This translates into CASSMGRNYGYTF.

The chain has TRBV4-3 and TRBJ2-7; 7 nucleotides match TRBD1. CDR3 size: 16 residues. V lost 0 bases and J lost 1; bases outside the gene matches: 6. Germline CDR1 and CDR2: LGHNA and YSLEER. The CDR3 coding sequence is TGCGCCAGCAGCCAAGATACTACAGGGGCTTCCTACGAGCAGTACTTC. It translates to CASSQDTTGASYEQYF.

The chain is built from TRBV4-2 and TRBJ1-1, with D unresolved. Per germline, CDR1 LGHNA and CDR2 YNFKEQ. The CDR3 runs 17 residues. With 4 bases removed from V and 2 bases from J, the gap between germline ends came to 20 bases. The CDR3 sequence is CASSPRGRGETNTEAFF. The CDR3 region has the DNA TGTGCCAGCAGCCCCCGAGGTCGCGGGGAAACTAACACTGAAGCTTTCTTT.

The rearrangement links TRBV30 to TRBJ2-7; 8 bases line up with TRBD2. CDR3 length: 16 amino acids. J gave up 7 bases and V 0 bases, and 14 bases lay outside the gene matches. Germline V gene data show CDR1 as GTSNPN and CDR2 as SVGIG (reference sequence). CDR3 in DNA: TGTGCCTGGAGTGTAATTATCGGGGCGCCGGGAGGGGAGCAGTACTTC. Translated: CAWSVIIGAPGGEQYF.

The rearrangement uses TRBV21-1 and TRBJ1-5. TRBV21-1 represents a pseudogene. The CDR3 contains 15 residues. The CDR3 DNA is TGTGCCAGCACCTCAGGGGTGGGAGGGGATCAGCCCCAGCATTTT. Encoded protein: CASTSGVGGDQPQHF.

CDR3 residues: CASSLDRLGNTIYF. DNA of the CDR3: TGCGCCAGCAGCTTGGATCGGCTAGGAAACACCATATATTTT. V usage is TRBV5-1 and J usage is TRBJ1-3; D not certain. This CDR3 is built from 14 residues. Germline CDR1 SGHRS, CDR2 YFSETQ. V gave up 0 bases and J gave up 4 bases, with 8 bases separating them.

This clone has just one count. This sequence joins TRBV27 and TRBJ1-2; TRBD1 agrees at 7 bases. The V and J ends lost 5 bases and 7 bases, in that order; junction bases with no gene match: 10. The CDR3 runs 14 residues. CDR1 and CDR2 (germline): MNHEY, SMNVEV (reference sequence). The CDR3 protein is CASSPGQSWGGYTF. For the CDR3, the DNA is TGTGCCAGCAGTCCGGGACAGAGCTGGGGTGGCTACACCTTC.

This clone was found once. The chain carries TRBV10-3 and TRBJ1-4, with TRBD1 matching over 8 bases. V lost 4 bases, J lost 3 bases, and 4 bases stayed unmatched. The CDR3 is made up of 15 amino acids. Germline V CDR1 and CDR2: ENHRY, SYGVKD. The CDR3 DNA is TGTGCCATCAGTGTTGGGGGACAGGCTAATGAAAAACTGTTTTTT. Residues: CAISVGGQANEKLFF.

This sequence joins TRBV18 and TRBJ2-1; D is unclear. Germline assignment: CDR1 KGHSH and CDR2 LQKENI. The CDR3 has 12 amino acids. V dropped 3 bases and J dropped 8 bases, with 8 bases sitting between them. CDR3 amino acids: CASSPGSHEQFF. CDR3 nucleotides: TGTGCCAGCTCACCCGGCAGCCATGAGCAGTTCTTC.

This chain connects TRBV9 to TRBJ2-1, with 9 bases that match TRBD2. Per the germline V gene, CDR1 is SGDLS and CDR2 is YYNGEE. The CDR3 consists of 15 residues. Losses at the gene ends were 5 bases for V and 5 bases for J; bases not matched to a gene: 8. The CDR3 DNA reads TGTGCCAGCAGGGCCCCTAGCGGGGTCGACAATGAGCAGTTCTTC. Translated, it gives CASRAPSGVDNEQFF.

V gene TRBV21-1 combines with J gene TRBJ2-3; the DNA was not compared with TRBD2, the D call given in the table. TRBV21-1 is a known pseudogene. There are 17 residues in the CDR3. CDR3 DNA: TGTGCCAGCAGCATCTCGGTGGGGCGGGAATACACAGATACGCAGTATTTT. Translated, it gives CASSISVGREYTDTQYF.

The J gene is TRBJ1-4, the V gene TRBV5-1; tentative D call: TRBD1 (6 bases). The CDR3 is 16 residues long. Trimming took off 0 bases at V and 4 bases at J, with 13 bases between the two ends. CDR1 and CDR2 from the germline V gene are SGHRS and YFSETQ. In DNA, the CDR3 is TGCGCCAGCAGCTTGGGTCAGGGGTCTATTAATGAAAAACTGTTTTTT. Its protein product is CASSLGQGSINEKLFF.

Here the CDR3 reads CASSSRQNHEQYF. The CDR3 DNA sequence: TGTGCCAGCAGTTCTCGTCAAAACCACGAGCAGTACTTC. The chain has TRBV27 and TRBJ2-7; D remains ambiguous. CDR1 is MNHEY and CDR2 is SMNVEV in the germline V gene (reference sequence). The length of the CDR3 is 13 residues. With 4 bases removed from V and 5 bases from J, the gap between germline ends came to 12 bases.

This clone was counted once. The chain joins TRBV7-9 to TRBJ2-3; D ambiguous. In germline, CDR1 is SEHNR, CDR2 FQNEAQ (reference sequence). This CDR3 has 15 residues. V gave up 2 bases and J gave up 2 bases, with 11 bases separating them. CDR3 coding DNA: TGTGCCAGCAGCTTATCGCGGCGGAACACAGATACGCAGTATTTT. It is translated as CASSLSRRNTDTQYF.

Notes on this clone: Other DNA sequences in this specimen translate into the identical CDR3. This rearrangement joins TRBV6-6 to TRBJ1-3; no clear D gene. V shed 6 bases and J shed 4 bases, with 1 base lying between them. Germline CDR1 MNHNY, CDR2 SVGAGI (reference sequence). This CDR3 contains 10 residues. The CDR3 DNA is TGTGCCAGCAGAGGAAACACCATATATTTT. Translation gives CASRGNTIYF.